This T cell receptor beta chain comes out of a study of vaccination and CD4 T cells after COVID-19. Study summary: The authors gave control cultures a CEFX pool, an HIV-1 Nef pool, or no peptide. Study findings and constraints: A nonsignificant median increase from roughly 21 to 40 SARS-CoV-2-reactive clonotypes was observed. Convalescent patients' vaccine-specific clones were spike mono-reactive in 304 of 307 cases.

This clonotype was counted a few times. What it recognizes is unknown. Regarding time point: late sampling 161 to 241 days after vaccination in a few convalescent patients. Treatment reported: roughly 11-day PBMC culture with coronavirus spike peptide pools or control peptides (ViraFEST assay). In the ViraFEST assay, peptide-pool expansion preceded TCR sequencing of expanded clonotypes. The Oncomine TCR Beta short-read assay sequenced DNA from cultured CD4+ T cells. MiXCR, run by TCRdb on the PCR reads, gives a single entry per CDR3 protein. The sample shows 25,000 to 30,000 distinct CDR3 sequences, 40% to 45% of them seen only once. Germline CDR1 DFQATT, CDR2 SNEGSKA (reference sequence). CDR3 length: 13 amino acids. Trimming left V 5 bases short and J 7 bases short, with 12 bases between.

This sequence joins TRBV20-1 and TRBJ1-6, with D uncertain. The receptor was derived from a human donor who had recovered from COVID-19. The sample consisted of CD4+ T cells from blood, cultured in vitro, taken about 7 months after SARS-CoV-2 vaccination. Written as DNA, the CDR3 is TGCAGTGCTTCGAAGTTACGGAATTCACCCCTCCACTTT. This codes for CSASKLRNSPLHF.